These 17 T cell receptor beta chains were all obtained from the same sample, sequenced in a study of T cells in localized non-small cell lung cancer. The method was immunoSEQ multiplex PCR; TCRdb's version includes in-frame clones alone and lacks a portion of them. The sample lists tens of thousands of clones; approximately 88% were seen once. This specimen was peripheral blood, taken before any cancer treatment. These receptors came from a man aged 40 to 75 with stage I squamous cell lung carcinoma.

This clone appeared many times. The chain combines TRBV4-1 with TRBJ1-5; unclear D gene. The CDR3 length is 15 residues. V dropped 4 bases and J dropped 3 bases, with 13 bases sitting between them. The V gene's germline CDR1 is MGHRA and CDR2 YSYEKL. As DNA, the CDR3 is TGCGCCAGCAGCCTGGATGCCAAAGTCAATCAGCCCCAGCATTTT. This sequence encodes CASSLDAKVNQPQHF.

V and J are TRBV5-1 and TRBJ2-1; possible D gene TRBD1, 5 bases. The CDR3 has 16 residues. Trimming removed 5 bases from V and 1 base from J, with 16 bases in between. Germline V gene lookup returns CDR1 SGHRS and CDR2 YFSETQ. Here the CDR3 reads CASSMSGWASYNEQFF. CDR3 coding DNA: TGCGCCAGCAGTATGTCAGGGTGGGCGTCCTACAATGAGCAGTTCTTC.

V is TRBV18 and J is TRBJ2-7, with 8 bases aligning to TRBD2. CDR3 size: 16 residues. The trim removed 3 bases at V and 1 base at J, leaving 8 bases unmatched. In germline, CDR1 is KGHSH, CDR2 LQKENI. The CDR3 region has the DNA TGTGCCAGCTCACCTCGCGGTAGCGGGACTTCCTACGAGCAGTACTTC. Protein: CASSPRGSGTSYEQYF.

The rearrangement links TRBV5-5 to TRBJ2-7, with 7 nucleotides matching TRBD1. The CDR3 sequence is 16 residues long. V shed 0 bases, J shed 4 bases, and the junction held 10 bases outside the gene matches. The V gene's germline CDR1 is SGHKS and CDR2 YYEKEE (reference sequence). The chain's CDR3 is CASSLEVRDREYEQYF. In DNA form, the CDR3 reads TGTGCCAGCAGCTTGGAAGTCAGAGACAGGGAATACGAGCAGTACTTC.

This clone came up once. The rearrangement joins TRBV27 to TRBJ2-7, with TRBD1 matching 9 bases. V dropped 11 bases and J dropped 3; count of bases not matched to a gene: 11. Germline V gene data show CDR1 as MNHEY and CDR2 as SMNVEV (reference sequence). The CDR3 runs to 14 residues. CDR3 coding DNA: TGTGCCGTCGGGACAGGGCCCCCCGTCTACGAGCAGTACTTC. Its translation is CAVGTGPPVYEQYF.

This chain links TRBV2 with TRBJ2-5; D remains unclear. The CDR3 totals 14 residues. Germline loops: CDR1 SNHLY, CDR2 FYNNEI. The germline V and J ends were trimmed by 0 bases and 3 bases, with 8 bases remaining between them. CDR3 in amino acids: CASSEARRKETQYF. The DNA for the CDR3 is TGTGCCAGCAGTGAAGCACGCAGGAAAGAGACCCAGTACTTC.

This clone is a singleton in its sample. The gene calls are TRBV9 and TRBJ2-3; 10 nucleotides agree with TRBD1. Per the germline V gene, CDR1 is SGDLS and CDR2 is YYNGEE. Trimming took 3 bases from V and 1 from J; bases not matched to a gene: 2. The CDR3 is 15 residues long. The CDR3 loop is CASSAGTGGTDTQYF. CDR3 nucleotide sequence: TGTGCCAGCAGCGCAGGGACAGGGGGCACAGATACGCAGTATTTT. The whole variable domain, filled in from reference TRBV9 and TRBJ2-3, reads DSGVTQTPKHLITATGQRVTLRCSPRSGDLSVYWYQQSLDQGLQFLIQYYNGEERAKGNILERFSAQQFPDLHSELNLSSLELGDSALYFCASSAGTGGTDTQYFGPGTRLTVL.

The V call is TRBV10-3, the J call TRBJ1-5; 9 nucleotides align to TRBD1. The CDR3 loop spans 16 amino acids. Germline V gene sequence: CDR1 ENHRY, CDR2 SYGVKD. V shed 3 bases and J 7 bases; nucleotides not matched to a gene: 10. The CDR3 spells CAISDSPGQGGQPQHF. CDR3 DNA sequence: TGTGCCATCAGTGACAGTCCGGGACAGGGAGGGCAGCCCCAGCATTTT.

V gene TRBV10-3 combines with J gene TRBJ2-2; tentative D call: TRBD1 (5 bases). Germline CDR1 reads ENHRY; CDR2 reads SYGVKD. This CDR3 has 13 residues. Deletions cut 6 bases from V and 5 bases from J, with 10 bases between. The DNA of the CDR3 is TGTGCCATCAGGGCGTCAGGGACCGGGGAGCTGTTTTTT. Translation: CAIRASGTGELFF.

This clone was seen only a few times. CDR3 coding DNA: TGTGCCAGCAGCCAAGTCGGGGGAAAGTACGAGCAGTACTTC. Its protein is CASSQVGGKYEQYF. The V and J genes are TRBV4-2 and TRBJ2-7, with a weak D call TRBD2 (6 bases). CDR3 size: 14 residues. Between the trimmed V and J ends, which lost 1 base and 4 bases, there was a span of 11 bases. The germline V gene has CDR1 LGHNA and CDR2 YNFKEQ.

The chain carries TRBV27 and TRBJ1-5, with TRBD1 as a possible D gene (5 bases). The CDR3 totals 17 residues. CDR1 is MNHEY and CDR2 is SMNVEV in the germline V gene (reference sequence). The ends were cut back, 4 bases at V and 3 bases at J, with 19 bases in the middle. CDR3 sequence: CASSSRGGWNNNQPQHF. The CDR3 nucleotides read TGTGCCAGCAGTTCGCGGGGGGGGTGGAATAACAATCAGCCCCAGCATTTT.

This clone was detected only once. This chain connects TRBV5-1 to TRBJ2-3; D is perhaps TRBD1 or TRBD2 (5 bases each). V lost 2 bases and J 0 bases, leaving 10 bases between the germline ends. Per the germline V gene, CDR1 is SGHRS and CDR2 is YFSETQ. This CDR3 is 15 amino acids long. CDR3 residues: CASSFRDGSTDTQYF. The CDR3 coding sequence is TGCGCCAGCAGCTTTCGGGACGGAAGCACAGATACGCAGTATTTT.

The J gene is TRBJ1-2, the V gene TRBV5-6, with D perhaps matching TRBD1 (5 bases). This CDR3 spans 14 amino acids. Looked up from germline, CDR1 is SGHDT and CDR2 is YYEEEE. The ends were cut back, 2 bases at V and 7 bases at J, with 15 bases in the middle. The CDR3 DNA sequence: TGTGCCAGCAGCTTACAGACTGGGGGATCTGGCTACACCTTC. Residues: CASSLQTGGSGYTF.

The chain uses TRBV18 and TRBJ2-7; tentative D call: TRBD2 (6 bases). V lost 0 bases and J lost 2, with 14 bases in between. CDR1 and CDR2 from the germline V gene are KGHSH and LQKENI. The CDR3 covers 16 residues. CDR3 bases: TGTGCCAGCTCACCACCTGCGGGGCTGGTGACCTACGAGCAGTACTTC. Translation gives CASSPPAGLVTYEQYF.

The chain uses TRBV28 and TRBJ2-1, with D hard to call. The CDR3 is 12 residues long. Trimming stripped 6 bases from V and 6 bases from J, with 9 bases between. CDR1 and CDR2 from the germline V gene are MDHEN and SYDVKM. The CDR3 spells CASSPRANEQFF. CDR3 DNA sequence: TGTGCCAGCAGCCCCCGGGCCAATGAGCAGTTCTTC.

The chain is built from TRBV5-4 and TRBJ2-3, with 9 bases lining up with TRBD1. Germline assignment: CDR1 SGHNT and CDR2 YYREEE (reference sequence). The CDR3 totals 16 residues. With V trimmed by 0 bases and J by 2 bases, 4 bases remained unmatched. The CDR3 coding sequence is TGTGCCAGCAGCTTGGAGGGACAGGGATACACAGATACGCAGTATTTT. Amino acids: CASSLEGQGYTDTQYF.

J is TRBJ2-6 and V is TRBV4-1; TRBD1 aligns across 7 bases. CDR1 and CDR2 (germline): MGHRA, YSYEKL. The V gene end was trimmed by 2 bases and the J gene end by 2 bases; junction bases not matched to a gene: 9. This CDR3 contains 18 residues. CDR3 nucleotides: TGCGCCAGCAGCCAACCCTTGTCAGGGGGACCTGGGGCCAACGTCCTGACTTTC. This encodes CASSQPLSGGPGANVLTF.